The 26 T cell receptor beta chains given below trace back to one sample, sequenced in a study of blood T cell repertoires in COVID-19. This table comes from immunoSEQ multiplex PCR, and its TCRdb copy is limited to in-frame clones, with some not included. The sample has 150,000 to 160,000 clones, around three quarters seen once. The material sequenced was peripheral blood. These receptors all stem from a man at least 80 years old with acute or convalescent COVID-19.

This chain uses TRBV18 with TRBJ2-5, with TRBD1 matching 10 bases. This CDR3 has 14 residues. The V gene's germline CDR1 is KGHSH and CDR2 LQKENI. Trimming cost V 8 bases and J 4 bases; bases outside gene matches: 7. In DNA, the CDR3 is TGTGCCAGCCTGACAGGGGGCGACGGAGAGACCCAGTACTTC. Residues: CASLTGGDGETQYF.

J is TRBJ2-7 and V is TRBV28; D perhaps matches TRBD2 (5 bases). Germline V lookup: CDR1 MDHEN, CDR2 SYDVKM. V dropped 6 bases and J dropped 7 bases, with 13 bases sitting between them. CDR3 length equals 12 residues. CDR3 protein: CASSRDGGEQYV. The CDR3 nucleotides read TGTGCCAGCAGCCGAGATGGCGGGGAGCAGTACGTC.

This clone has only one observation. J is TRBJ1-1 and V is TRBV11-3; D not certain. The CDR3 contains 14 residues. V shed 3 bases and J shed 0 bases, with 8 bases lying between them. CDR1 and CDR2 from the germline V gene are SGHNT and YENEEA. The CDR3 loop reads CASSFENLNTEAFF. DNA for the CDR3: TGTGCCAGCAGCTTCGAGAATCTGAACACTGAAGCTTTCTTT.

CDR3 sequence reads: CASSRRVFNTGELFF. The CDR3 DNA reads as TGTGCCAGTAGCCGCAGGGTTTTTAACACCGGGGAGCTGTTTTTT. The chain employs TRBV19 and TRBJ2-2; possible D gene TRBD1, 5 bases. This CDR3 is built from 15 residues. Trimming pared 6 bases from V and 2 bases from J, leaving 13 bases between. Per germline, CDR1 LNHDA and CDR2 SQIVND (reference sequence).

This clone was found once. The rearrangement joins TRBV29-1 to TRBJ2-1, with 12 bases aligning to TRBD1. V was pared by 5 bases and J by 8 bases, with 7 bases of the junction left unmatched. CDR1 and CDR2 from the germline V gene are SQVTM and ANQGSEA. The CDR3 extends over 14 amino acids. CDR3 coding DNA: TGCAGCGTTCCGGGACAGGGGGCGTTGGATGAGCAGTTCTTC. The encoded protein is CSVPGQGALDEQFF.

The chain couples TRBV3-1 (or the pseudogene TRBV3-2) to TRBJ2-5; weak D call: TRBD1 (6 bases). Germline lookup yields CDR1 LGHDT and CDR2 YNNKEL (reference sequence). With 1 base removed from V and 4 bases from J, the gap between germline ends came to 7 bases. The CDR3 totals 13 residues. Here the CDR3 DNA reads TGTGCCAGCAGCCAAGTGGGGGCAGAGACCCAGTACTTC. Its protein is CASSQVGAETQYF.

The V and J genes are TRBV19 and TRBJ1-4, with a possible D match to TRBD1 (5 bases). Germline V lookup: CDR1 LNHDA, CDR2 SQIVND (reference sequence). This CDR3 contains 15 residues. Trimming shortened V by 3 bases and J by 8 bases, and 16 bases separated the two germline ends. In DNA, the CDR3 is TGTGCCAGTAGTATGGGAGGGACGGGACGCGAAAAACTGTTTTTT. This gives the protein CASSMGGTGREKLFF.

V usage is TRBV5-1 and J usage is TRBJ2-2; 7 bases map to TRBD1. The J segment lost 4 bases and the V segment lost 0 bases, leaving 6 bases of the junction unmatched. The CDR3 is 16 amino acids. Germline V gene data show CDR1 as SGHRS and CDR2 as YFSETQ. The CDR3 DNA follows: TGCGCCAGCAGCTTGGCCGCGACAGGGTCCACCGGGGAGCTGTTTTTT. This sequence encodes CASSLAATGSTGELFF.

This clone was observed a handful of times. The rearrangement uses TRBV6-6 and TRBJ1-2; 8 bases are a match to TRBD1. The J segment lost 4 bases and the V segment lost 4 bases, leaving 5 bases of the junction unmatched. The CDR3 covers 14 residues. In germline, CDR1 is MNHNY, CDR2 SVGAGI (reference sequence). As DNA, the CDR3 is TGTGCCAGCAGTTTCAGCGACAGGGGCTATGGCTACACCTTC. This gives the protein CASSFSDRGYGYTF.

The chain recombines TRBV28 with TRBJ2-1; D ambiguous. V was cut by 2 bases and J by 7 bases, with 12 bases left in between. The CDR3 has 14 amino acids. The germline gives CDR1 MDHEN, CDR2 SYDVKM. The CDR3, as DNA: TGTGCCAGCAGTTTAGTCCAGGCTTGGAATGAGCAGTTCTTC. Amino acid sequence: CASSLVQAWNEQFF.

The rearrangement joins TRBV7-9 to TRBJ2-3; 7 bases agree with TRBD1. CDR3 size: 15 residues. The germline CDR1 and CDR2 sequences are SEHNR and FQNEAQ (reference sequence). The trim removed 7 bases at V and 1 base at J, leaving 8 bases unmatched. The CDR3 sequence: CASTPFGTGTDTQYF. DNA for the CDR3: TGTGCCAGCACCCCGTTCGGGACAGGCACAGATACGCAGTATTTT.

The gene calls are TRBV11-3 and TRBJ2-5; the D gene is possibly TRBD1 (5 bases). Per germline, CDR1 SGHNT and CDR2 YENEEA. The germline V and J ends were trimmed by 4 bases and 2 bases, with 14 bases remaining between them. CDR3 size: 15 residues. The CDR3 here is CASSSRQTLQETQYF. CDR3 DNA: TGTGCCAGCAGCTCTCGACAGACGCTACAAGAGACCCAGTACTTC. Together with reference TRBV11-3 and TRBJ2-5, the CDR3 gives the full variable domain: EAGVVQSPRYKIIEKKQPVAFWCNPISGHNTLYWYLQNLGQGPELLIRYENEEAVDDSQLPKDRFSAERLKGVDSTLKIQPAELGDSAVYLCASSSRQTLQETQYFGPGTRLLVL.

The V and J genes are TRBV19 and TRBJ1-5; 9 nucleotides agree with TRBD1. The V gene end was trimmed by 2 bases and the J gene end by 5 bases; junction bases not matched to a gene: 10. Per the germline V gene, CDR1 is LNHDA and CDR2 is SQIVND (reference sequence). The CDR3 totals 17 residues. CDR3 nucleotides: TGTGCCAGTAGTATATCCGCCGGGACAGGGTTGTATCAGCCCCAGCATTTT. Amino acids: CASSISAGTGLYQPQHF.

This clone has a handful of counts. The V gene is TRBV10-2, the J gene TRBJ1-2, with D possibly matching TRBD1 (5 bases). Trimming cost V 5 bases and J 5 bases, with 12 bases left between them. The CDR3 is 13 amino acids. Germline assignment: CDR1 WSHSY and CDR2 SAAADI. The CDR3: CASSSTGLYGYTF. DNA for the CDR3: TGCGCCAGCAGTAGCACAGGCCTTTATGGCTACACCTTC.

V and J are TRBV6-5 and TRBJ1-3; D gene unclear. This CDR3 region has 16 residues. Germline lookup yields CDR1 MNHEY and CDR2 SVGAGI. V was pared by 2 bases and J by 0 bases, with 11 bases between. In DNA form, the CDR3 reads TGTGCCAGCAGTTACGAAGGCAGGTTCTCTGGAAACACCATATATTTT. Its translation: CASSYEGRFSGNTIYF.

The rearrangement uses TRBV11-3 and TRBJ1-5; D perhaps matches TRBD1 (6 bases). The CDR3 consists of 14 residues. Germline V gene lookup returns CDR1 SGHNT and CDR2 YENEEA. Trimming took off 1 base at V and 7 bases at J, with 11 bases between the two ends. This chain's CDR3 is CASSLGPQGQPQHF. CDR3 nucleotides: TGTGCCAGCAGCTTAGGGCCTCAGGGGCAGCCCCAGCATTTT.

The gene calls are TRBV15 and TRBJ2-1, with TRBD2 matching 8 bases. Germline-derived CDR1 and CDR2 are LNHNV and YYDKDF (reference sequence). This CDR3 comprises 18 residues. With V trimmed by 0 bases and J by 2 bases, 9 bases remained unmatched. CDR3 sequence: CATSRDPPSGLPYNEQFF. For the CDR3, the DNA is TGTGCCACCAGCAGAGATCCGCCTAGCGGGCTACCCTACAATGAGCAGTTCTTC.

The J gene is TRBJ2-1, the V gene TRBV6-5; a weak D match, TRBD2 (5 bases). Germline loops: CDR1 MNHEY, CDR2 SVGAGI. V was clipped by 5 bases and J by 0 bases, with 11 bases between them. CDR3 length equals 15 residues. The CDR3 loop is CASSLSGSSYNEQFF. The CDR3 DNA follows: TGTGCCAGCAGTCTAAGCGGAAGCTCCTACAATGAGCAGTTCTTC.

The chain carries TRBV14 and TRBJ2-1; 9 bases map to TRBD2. Germline assignment: CDR1 SGHDN and CDR2 FVKESK. With 4 bases clipped from V and 7 bases from J, the junction kept 11 bases outside the gene matches. This CDR3 is 16 amino acids long. The CDR3 protein is CASSPFRGGAENEQFF. CDR3 bases: TGTGCCAGCAGCCCGTTTCGCGGGGGGGCCGAGAATGAGCAGTTCTTC.

This clone was detected once. The chain employs TRBV7-2 and TRBJ1-1; D unclear. CDR1 SGHTA and CDR2 FQGNSA come from the germline V gene. The CDR3 spans 11 residues. The V gene lost 5 bases and the J gene lost 8 bases, with 9 bases spanning the gap. CDR3 nucleotide sequence: TGTGCCAGCAGCCCGGTACTCGAAGCTTTCTTT. Encoded protein: CASSPVLEAFF. Combining the CDR3 with reference TRBV7-2 and TRBJ1-1 gives the whole variable domain GAGVSQSPSNKVTEKGKDVELRCDPISGHTALYWYRQSLGQGLEFLIYFQGNSAPDKSGLPSDRFSAERTGGSVSTLTIQRTQQEDSAVYLCASSPVLEAFFGQGTRLTVV.

The V and J genes are TRBV6-5 and TRBJ2-7, with 8 bases matching TRBD2. V dropped 0 bases and J dropped 3; count of bases not matched to a gene: 4. CDR3 size: 15 residues. CDR1 MNHEY and CDR2 SVGAGI come from the germline V gene. CDR3 in DNA: TGTGCCAGCAGTTACTCGTGGCGGGGGGACTACGAGCAGTACTTC. Protein product: CASSYSWRGDYEQYF.

The chain combines TRBV30 with TRBJ1-2; D unresolved. Germline loops: CDR1 GTSNPN, CDR2 SVGIG (reference sequence). The V and J ends lost 2 bases and 3 bases respectively, with 13 bases between them. The CDR3 length is 14 residues. In DNA, the CDR3 is TGTGCCTGGAGTCGTCCCGGAGATTACTATGGCTACACCTTC. It is translated as CAWSRPGDYYGYTF.

The rearrangement links TRBV7-8 to TRBJ1-5, with D perhaps TRBD1 (6 bases). CDR1 and CDR2 from the germline V gene are SGHVS and FQNEAQ. The CDR3 sequence is 15 residues long. V was shortened by 5 bases and J by 4 bases, with 15 bases between the two germline ends. The CDR3: CASSTFRTVNQPQHF. The DNA for the CDR3 is TGTGCCAGCAGCACTTTTCGGACAGTAAATCAGCCCCAGCATTTT.

V is TRBV7-4 and J is TRBJ2-7, with 9 positions matching TRBD1. The germline gives CDR1 SGHVT, CDR2 SQSDAQ. The CDR3 is 16 residues long. With 5 bases clipped from V and 5 bases from J, the junction kept 13 bases outside the gene matches. Written as DNA, the CDR3 is TGTGCCAGCAGCACCCGGGACAGGGTATCCCCCCACGAGCAGTACTTC. Its protein product is CASSTRDRVSPHEQYF.

The J gene is TRBJ2-1, the V gene TRBV28; 8 bases are shared with TRBD1. V lost 11 bases to trimming and J lost 5 bases; unmatched junction nucleotides: 11. The CDR3 runs to 14 residues. Germline V lookup: CDR1 MDHEN, CDR2 SYDVKM. CDR3 bases: TGTGCCGGCAAACCAGGGGGCGCCAACAATGAGCAGTTCTTC. Amino acid sequence: CAGKPGGANNEQFF.

Here the CDR3 DNA reads TGTGCCAGCAGAAAGGACGGGGGTCGCTCTGGAAACACCATATATTTT. Translated, it gives CASRKDGGRSGNTIYF. The V call is TRBV4-2, the J call TRBJ1-3, with D possibly matching TRBD1 (5 bases). Trimming removed 6 bases at V and 0 bases at J, with 15 bases between. The CDR3 totals 16 residues. From germline, CDR1 is LGHNA and CDR2 YNFKEQ.